This is a list of T cell receptor beta chains from one sample in a study of T cell changes during pregnancy in multiple sclerosis. The assay was immunoSEQ multiplex PCR, and TCRdb's table has in-frame clones only and misses some. The data show around 110,000 clones, around 90% seen once. The sample in question was peripheral blood, obtained in the third trimester of pregnancy. These TCRs come from a female donor with multiple sclerosis, enrolled in a pregnancy study. The CDR3 runs from the conserved cysteine through the conserved F or W. The order of the fields is CDR3 protein, CDR3 DNA, clone size, J gene, V gene, D gene. A D gene is named only where the DNA matches it firmly. Clone size is stated in some rows and not others, as once, few, many or a class when expanded.

CASGGQGGTEAFF,TGTGCCAGCGGCGGACAGGGAGGCACTGAAGCTTTCTTT,.,TRBJ1-1,TRBV2,TRBD1
CASSLDSGMANQPQHF,TGTGCCAGCAGCTTGGACTCAGGGATGGCTAATCAGCCCCAGCATTTT,few,TRBJ1-5,TRBV5-5,.
CASSPGAPGGTQYF,TGTGCCAGCTCACCGGGGGCCCCAGGGGGGACCCAGTACTTC,.,TRBJ2-5,TRBV18,TRBD1
CASSATGLSYEQYF,TGTGCCAGCAGCGCCACGGGACTCTCCTACGAGCAGTACTTC,.,TRBJ2-7,TRBV9,.
CASSRGSHSTDTQYF,TGTGCCAGCAGCCGCGGGAGTCATAGCACAGATACGCAGTATTTT,.,TRBJ2-3,TRBV9,TRBD2
CASNPTGGDTQYF,TGTGCCAGCAACCCGACAGGGGGGGATACGCAGTATTTT,.,TRBJ2-3,TRBV9,TRBD1
CASSRSAGYGTEAFF,TGTGCCAGCAGTCGCTCTGCTGGTTACGGCACTGAAGCTTTCTTT,.,TRBJ1-1,TRBV9,.
CASRGTGDYEQYF,TGTGCCAGCAGGGGGACAGGGGACTACGAGCAGTACTTC,.,TRBJ2-7,TRBV6-5,TRBD1
CASSLTEQVGGLAFF,TGCGCCAGCAGCTTGACAGAACAGGTGGGAGGATTAGCTTTCTTT,.,TRBJ1-1,TRBV5-1,.
CATSRDRIGYTF,TGTGCCACCAGCAGAGACAGGATCGGCTACACCTTC,.,TRBJ1-2,TRBV15,.
CASSSRRPNEKLFF,TGTGCCAGCAGTTCCAGGAGGCCTAATGAAAAACTGTTTTTT,.,TRBJ1-4,TRBV27,.
CASNAVSTDTQYF,TGCGCCAGCAATGCAGTTAGCACAGATACGCAGTATTTT,.,TRBJ2-3,TRBV5-1,.
CASTVEGNQPQHF,TGTGCCAGCACCGTGGAGGGTAACCAGCCCCAGCATTTT,.,TRBJ1-5,TRBV2,.
CASSFLGTGPYGYTF,TGTGCCAGCAGCTTTCTCGGGACAGGGCCCTATGGCTACACCTTC,.,TRBJ1-2,TRBV11-3,TRBD1
CASSLGLEGADTQYF,TGTGCCAGCAGTTTGGGACTAGAAGGGGCCGATACGCAGTATTTT,.,TRBJ2-3,TRBV28,TRBD2